This T cell receptor beta chain is from a study of tumor and adjacent non-tumor tissue in lung cancer. The template was RNA from unsorted bulk tissue. Distant lung tissue was collected more than 3 cm away from the tumor edge. Three rounds of nested PCR, following a modified ARM-PCR protocol, produced the TCRbeta library. A single record per CDR3 protein comes from TCRdb applying MiXCR to the multiplex PCR reads. This sample yields around 74,000 distinct CDR3 sequences, of which less than 75% are seen a single time; about 30% belongs to the top ten. This CDR3 is 12 amino acids long. Trimming removed 10 bases from V and 14 bases from J, with 23 bases in between. Germline CDR1 and CDR2: MNHEY and SVGEGT.

The rearrangement joins TRBV6-2 or TRBV6-3 to TRBJ2-5; D is ambiguous. The clonotype was recovered from a woman between 50 and 59 years old with non-small cell lung cancer. The sequencing input was distant non-tumor lung tissue. The CDR3 DNA reads TGTGCCATCAATAGACCCGAGACTTTTCCCTACTTC. Translating it yields CAINRPETFPYF.